The present T cell receptor beta chain was sequenced within a study of T cells after yellow fever vaccination. Germline assignment: CDR1 KGHDR and CDR2 SFDVKD. Between the trimmed V and J ends, which lost 4 bases and 2 bases, there was a span of 13 bases. This CDR3 has 15 amino acids. TCRdb analysed the 5' RACE reads with MiXCR anew, one entry per CDR3 protein. The sample records around 250,000 distinct CDR3 sequences, 5.2% being singletons. As to this clonotype: The antigen remains unidentified.

Study results and caveats: Only a small proportion of the clonotypes turned up in both the CD4 and the CD8 compartments, likely arising from convergent recombination. FACS-sorted repertoires could harbor abundant contaminating bulk-population clonotypes. Reappearing after the booster were most of the clones from primary vaccination (about 95% CD4, about 87% CD8).

The clonotype originates from a young man who received the YFV17D yellow fever vaccine. The sequenced sample was CD4+ T cells sorted from PBMCs, obtained on the day of the yellow fever booster vaccination. The chain combines TRBV24-1 with TRBJ2-5; D assignment may be TRBD1 or TRBD2 (5 bases each). The CDR3 region has the DNA TGTGCCACCAGTGACCAGGGACGGGTGCAAGAGACCCAGTACTTC. Its translation: CATSDQGRVQETQYF.